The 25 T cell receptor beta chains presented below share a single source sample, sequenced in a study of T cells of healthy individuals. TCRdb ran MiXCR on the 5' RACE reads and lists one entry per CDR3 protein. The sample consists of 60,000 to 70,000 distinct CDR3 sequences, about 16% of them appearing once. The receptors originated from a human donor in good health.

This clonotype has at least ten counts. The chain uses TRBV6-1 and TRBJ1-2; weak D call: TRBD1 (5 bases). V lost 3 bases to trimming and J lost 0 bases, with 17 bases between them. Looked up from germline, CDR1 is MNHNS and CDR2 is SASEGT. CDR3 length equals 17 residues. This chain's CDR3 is CASSEGRTGLTNYGYTF. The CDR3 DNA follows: TGTGCCAGCAGTGAGGGCCGAACAGGATTAACTAACTATGGCTACACCTTC.

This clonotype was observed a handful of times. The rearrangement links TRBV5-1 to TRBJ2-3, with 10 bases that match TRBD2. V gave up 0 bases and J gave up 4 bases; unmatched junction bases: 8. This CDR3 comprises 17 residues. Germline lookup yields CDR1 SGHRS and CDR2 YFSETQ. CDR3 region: CASSLVGASGGADTQYF. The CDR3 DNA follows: TGCGCCAGCAGCTTGGTAGGGGCTAGCGGGGGCGCAGATACGCAGTATTTT.

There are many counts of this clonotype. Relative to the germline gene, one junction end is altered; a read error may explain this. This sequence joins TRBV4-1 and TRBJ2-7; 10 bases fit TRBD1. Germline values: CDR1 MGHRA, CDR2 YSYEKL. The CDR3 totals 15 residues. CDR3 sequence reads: CASSEEGQGPYEQYF. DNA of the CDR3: TGCGCCAGCAGCGAAGAGGGACAGGGGCCCTACGAGCAGTACTTC.

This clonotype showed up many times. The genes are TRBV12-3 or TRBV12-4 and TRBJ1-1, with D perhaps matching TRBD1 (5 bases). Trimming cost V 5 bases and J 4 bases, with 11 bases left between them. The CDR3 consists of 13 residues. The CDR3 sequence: CASSKRDRTEAFF. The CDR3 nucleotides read TGTGCCAGCAGTAAACGGGACCGCACTGAAGCTTTCTTT.

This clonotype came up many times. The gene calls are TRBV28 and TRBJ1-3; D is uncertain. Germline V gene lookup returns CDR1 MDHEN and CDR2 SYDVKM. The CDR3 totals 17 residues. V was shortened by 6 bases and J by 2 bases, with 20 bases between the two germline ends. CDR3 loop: CASSSTDIRGTGNTIYF. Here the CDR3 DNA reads TGTGCCAGCAGCTCGACCGATATCCGTGGGACTGGAAACACCATATATTTT.

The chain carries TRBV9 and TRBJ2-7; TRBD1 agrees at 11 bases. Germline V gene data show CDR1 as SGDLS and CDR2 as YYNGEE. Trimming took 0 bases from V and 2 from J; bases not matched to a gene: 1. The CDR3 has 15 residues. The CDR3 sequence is CASSVAGQGAYEQYF. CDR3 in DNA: TGTGCCAGCAGCGTAGCGGGACAGGGGGCCTACGAGCAGTACTTC. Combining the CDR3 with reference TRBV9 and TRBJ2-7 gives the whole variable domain DSGVTQTPKHLITATGQRVTLRCSPRSGDLSVYWYQQSLDQGLQFLIQYYNGEERAKGNILERFSAQQFPDLHSELNLSSLELGDSALYFCASSVAGQGAYEQYFGPGTRLTVT.

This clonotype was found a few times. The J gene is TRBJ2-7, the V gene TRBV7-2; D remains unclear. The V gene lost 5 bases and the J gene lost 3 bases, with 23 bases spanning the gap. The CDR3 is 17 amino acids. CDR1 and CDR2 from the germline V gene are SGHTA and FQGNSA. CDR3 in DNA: TGTGCCAGCAGCCGGATCTCCCTCGGGCGTCGAAGCTACGAGCAGTACTTC. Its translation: CASSRISLGRRSYEQYF.

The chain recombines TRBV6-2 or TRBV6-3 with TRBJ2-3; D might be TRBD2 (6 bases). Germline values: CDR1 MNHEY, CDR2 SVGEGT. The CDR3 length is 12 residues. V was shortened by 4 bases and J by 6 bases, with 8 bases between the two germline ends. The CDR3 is CASSWGLDTQYF. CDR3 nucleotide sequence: TGTGCCAGCAGTTGGGGACTGGATACGCAGTATTTT.

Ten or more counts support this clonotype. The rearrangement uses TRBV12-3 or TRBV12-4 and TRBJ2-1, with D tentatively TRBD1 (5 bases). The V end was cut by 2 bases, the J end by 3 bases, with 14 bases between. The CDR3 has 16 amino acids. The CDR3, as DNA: TGTGCCAGCAGTTTAATGCTACAGGAGAGCTACAATGAGCAGTTCTTC. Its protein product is CASSLMLQESYNEQFF.

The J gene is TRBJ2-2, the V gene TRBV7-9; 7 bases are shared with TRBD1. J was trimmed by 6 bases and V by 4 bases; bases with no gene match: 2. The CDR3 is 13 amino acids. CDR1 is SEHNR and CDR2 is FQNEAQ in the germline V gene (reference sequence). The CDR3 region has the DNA TGTGCCAGCAGCTCGGGACAGCCCGGGGAGCTGTTTTTT. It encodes CASSSGQPGELFF.

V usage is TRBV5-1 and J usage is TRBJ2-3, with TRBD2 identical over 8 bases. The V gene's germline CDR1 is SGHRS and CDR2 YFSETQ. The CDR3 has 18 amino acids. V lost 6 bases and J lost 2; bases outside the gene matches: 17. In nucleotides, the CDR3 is TGCGCCAGCAAAGGCACGGCGAGCTTCGGGAGGGCCACAGATACGCAGTATTTT. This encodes CASKGTASFGRATDTQYF.

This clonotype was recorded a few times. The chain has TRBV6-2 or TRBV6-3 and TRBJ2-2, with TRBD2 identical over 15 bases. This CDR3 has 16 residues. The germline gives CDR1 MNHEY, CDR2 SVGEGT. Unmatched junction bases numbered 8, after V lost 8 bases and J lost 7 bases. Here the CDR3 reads CASLGLAGGVFGELFF. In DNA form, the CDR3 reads TGTGCCAGCCTGGGACTAGCGGGAGGTGTTTTCGGGGAGCTGTTTTTT.

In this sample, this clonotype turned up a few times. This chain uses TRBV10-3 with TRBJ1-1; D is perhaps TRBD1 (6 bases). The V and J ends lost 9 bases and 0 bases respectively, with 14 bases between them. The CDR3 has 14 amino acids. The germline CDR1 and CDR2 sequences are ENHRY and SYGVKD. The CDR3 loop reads CAMWGGRLNTEAFF. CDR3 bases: TGTGCCATGTGGGGGGGCAGATTGAACACTGAAGCTTTCTTT.

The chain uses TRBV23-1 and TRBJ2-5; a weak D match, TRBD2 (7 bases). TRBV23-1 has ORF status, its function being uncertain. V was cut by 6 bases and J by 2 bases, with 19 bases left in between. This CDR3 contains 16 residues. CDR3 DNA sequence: TGCGCCAGCAGCACACTAGGGGGGGCCAGGCAAGAGACCCAGTACTTC. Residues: CASSTLGGARQETQYF.

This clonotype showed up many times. The CDR3 spells CASSLTSAYEQYF. In DNA, the CDR3 is TGCGCCAGCAGCCTAACTTCAGCGTACGAGCAGTACTTC. The chain joins TRBV4-1 to TRBJ2-7; D not certain. V lost 4 bases and J 4 bases, leaving 11 bases between the germline ends. CDR1 is MGHRA, CDR2 YSYEKL, per germline. The CDR3 extends over 13 amino acids.

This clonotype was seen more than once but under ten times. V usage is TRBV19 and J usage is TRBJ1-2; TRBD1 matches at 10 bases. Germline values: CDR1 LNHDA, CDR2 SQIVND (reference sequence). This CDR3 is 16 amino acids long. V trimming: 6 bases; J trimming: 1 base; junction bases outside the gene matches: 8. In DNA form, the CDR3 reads TGTGCCAGTAGGGGCGGGACAGGGGACGTTAACTATGGCTACACCTTC. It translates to CASRGGTGDVNYGYTF.

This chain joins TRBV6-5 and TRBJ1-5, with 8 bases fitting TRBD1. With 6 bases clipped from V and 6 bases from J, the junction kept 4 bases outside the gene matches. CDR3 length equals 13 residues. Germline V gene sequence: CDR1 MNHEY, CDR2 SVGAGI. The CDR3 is CASSRTGTQPQHF. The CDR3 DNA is TGTGCCAGCAGCCGGACAGGGACTCAGCCCCAGCATTTT.

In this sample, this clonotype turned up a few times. The CDR3 here is CSARETVAGPQHF. The CDR3 DNA sequence: TGCAGTGCTAGAGAGACGGTCGCGGGGCCCCAGCATTTT. The V gene is TRBV20-1, the J gene TRBJ1-5; D remains ambiguous. CDR3 size: 13 residues. Germline lookup yields CDR1 DFQATT and CDR2 SNEGSKA (reference sequence). The germline V and J ends were trimmed by 0 bases and 9 bases, with 12 bases remaining between them.

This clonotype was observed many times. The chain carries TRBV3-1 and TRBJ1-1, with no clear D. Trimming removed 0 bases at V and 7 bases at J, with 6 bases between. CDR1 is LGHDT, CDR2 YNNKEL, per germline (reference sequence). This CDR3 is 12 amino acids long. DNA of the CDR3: TGTGCCAGCAGCCAAGAATGGGGTGAAGCTTTCTTT. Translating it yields CASSQEWGEAFF.

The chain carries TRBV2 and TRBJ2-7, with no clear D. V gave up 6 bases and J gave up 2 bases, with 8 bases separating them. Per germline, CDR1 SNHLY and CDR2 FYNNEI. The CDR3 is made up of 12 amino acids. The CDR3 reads CASRGIPYEQYF. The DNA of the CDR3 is TGTGCCAGCAGGGGGATCCCCTACGAGCAGTACTTC.

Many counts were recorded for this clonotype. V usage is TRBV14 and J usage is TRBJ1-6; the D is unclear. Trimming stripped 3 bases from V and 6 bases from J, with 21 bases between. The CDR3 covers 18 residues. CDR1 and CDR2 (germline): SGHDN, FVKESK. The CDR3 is CASSHGGPTFSINSPLHF. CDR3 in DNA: TGTGCCAGCAGCCACGGAGGGCCAACCTTCTCCATTAATTCACCCCTCCACTTT.

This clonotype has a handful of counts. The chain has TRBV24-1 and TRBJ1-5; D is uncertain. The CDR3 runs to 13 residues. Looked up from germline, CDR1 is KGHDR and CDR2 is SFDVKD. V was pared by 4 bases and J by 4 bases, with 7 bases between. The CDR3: CATSDRMNQPQHF. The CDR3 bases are TGTGCCACCAGTGACCGGATGAATCAGCCCCAGCATTTT.

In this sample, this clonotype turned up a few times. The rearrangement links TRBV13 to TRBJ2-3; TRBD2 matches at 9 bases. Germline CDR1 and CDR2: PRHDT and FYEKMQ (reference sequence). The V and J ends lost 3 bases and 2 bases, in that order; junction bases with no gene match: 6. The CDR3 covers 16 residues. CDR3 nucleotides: TGTGCCAGCAGCTTCGGTAGCGGGGGATTCACAGATACGCAGTATTTT. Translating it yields CASSFGSGGFTDTQYF. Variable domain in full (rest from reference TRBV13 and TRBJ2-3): AAGVIQSPRHLIKEKRETATLKCYPIPRHDTVYWYQQGPGQDPQFLISFYEKMQSDKGSIPDRFSAQQFSDYHSELNMSSLELGDSALYFCASSFGSGGFTDTQYFGPGTRLTVL.

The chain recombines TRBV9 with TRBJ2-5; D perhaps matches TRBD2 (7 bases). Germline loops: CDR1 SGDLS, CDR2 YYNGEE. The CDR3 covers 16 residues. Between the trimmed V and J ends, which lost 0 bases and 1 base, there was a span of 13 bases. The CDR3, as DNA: TGTGCCAGCAGCGTAGGGGGGGGGCCCCTCCAAGAGACCCAGTACTTC. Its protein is CASSVGGGPLQETQYF.

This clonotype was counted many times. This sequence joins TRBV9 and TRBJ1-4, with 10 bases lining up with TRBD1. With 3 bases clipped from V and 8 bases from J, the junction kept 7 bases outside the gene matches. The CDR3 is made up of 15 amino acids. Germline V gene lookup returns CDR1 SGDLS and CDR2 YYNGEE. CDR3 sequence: CASSADRGLWEKLFF. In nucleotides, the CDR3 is TGTGCCAGCAGCGCAGACAGGGGGCTCTGGGAAAAACTGTTTTTT.